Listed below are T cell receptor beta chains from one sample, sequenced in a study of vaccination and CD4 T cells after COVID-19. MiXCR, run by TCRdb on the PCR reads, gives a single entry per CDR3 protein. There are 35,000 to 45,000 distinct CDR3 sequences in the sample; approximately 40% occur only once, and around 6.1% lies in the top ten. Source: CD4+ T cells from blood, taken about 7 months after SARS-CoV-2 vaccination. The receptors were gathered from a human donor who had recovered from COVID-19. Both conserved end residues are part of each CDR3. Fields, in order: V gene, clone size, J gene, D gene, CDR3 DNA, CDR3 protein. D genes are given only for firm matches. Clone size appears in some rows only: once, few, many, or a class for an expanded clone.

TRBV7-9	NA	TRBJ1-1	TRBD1	TGTGCCAGCAGAGACCGGACAGGGGTATTTTATATTCCCATGAACACTGAAGCTTTCTTT	CASRDRTGVFYIPMNTEAFF
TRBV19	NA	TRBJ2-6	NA	TGTGCCAGTAGTCCGAGCTCTGGGGCCAACGTCCTGACTTTC	CASSPSSGANVLTF
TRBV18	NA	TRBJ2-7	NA	TGTGCCAGCTCACCAGACAGGCGCCGACCCGACGAGCAGTACTTC	CASSPDRRRPDEQYF
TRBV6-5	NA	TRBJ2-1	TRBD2	TGTGCCAGCAGTTACTCAGCATCTGTGGGACTAGCGGCCAATGAGCAGTTCTTC	CASSYSASVGLAANEQFF
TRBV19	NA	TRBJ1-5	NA	TGTGCCAGTAAGGGGGGGGAGAGGAATCAGCCCCAGCATTTT	CASKGGERNQPQHF
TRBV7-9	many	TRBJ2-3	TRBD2	TGTGCCAGCAGACGGGGACTAGAGAACACAGATACGCAGTATTTT	CASRRGLENTDTQYF
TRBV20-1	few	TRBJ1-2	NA	TGCAGTGCTAGAAGTCAGGGGCACTATGGCTACACCTTC	CSARSQGHYGYTF
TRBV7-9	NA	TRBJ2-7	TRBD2	TGTGCCAGCAGCCCCGCCAGCCAGGGGACTAGAGACGAGCAGTACTTC	CASSPASQGTRDEQYF
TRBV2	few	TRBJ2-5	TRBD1	TGTGCCAGCAGTGAACTTAAGGAGACAGGGGTGCTATCGTACCAAGAGACCCAGTACTTC	CASSELKETGVLSYQETQYF
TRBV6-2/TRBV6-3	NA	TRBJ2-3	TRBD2	TGTGCCAGCAGTTATGGGGGGGACACAGATACGCAGTATTTT	CASSYGGDTDTQYF
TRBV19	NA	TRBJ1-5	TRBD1	TGTGCCAGTAGTTCCGACAGGGTATCTCGACAGCCCCAGCATTTT	CASSSDRVSRQPQHF
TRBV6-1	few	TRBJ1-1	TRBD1	TGTGCCAGCAGTGGAAGGACAGGGGGCTACACTGAAGCTTTCTTT	CASSGRTGGYTEAFF
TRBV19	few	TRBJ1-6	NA	TGTGCCAGTAGGGCAGAAGTATCACCCCTCCACTTT	CASRAEVSPLHF
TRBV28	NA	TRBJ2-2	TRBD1	TGTGCCAGCGAGACAGGGTACACCGGGGAGCTGTTTTTT	CASETGYTGELFF
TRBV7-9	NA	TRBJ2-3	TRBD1	TGTGCCAGCAGCTTAGTTCCGGGACAGGGGGCGGATACGCAGTATTTT	CASSLVPGQGADTQYF
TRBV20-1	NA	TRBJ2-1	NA	TGCAGTGCTGAAAACAACAGGATTGAGCAGTTCTTC	CSAENNRIEQFF
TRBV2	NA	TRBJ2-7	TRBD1	TGTGCCAGCAGGGGGACAGGCACCTACGAGCAGTACTTC	CASRGTGTYEQYF
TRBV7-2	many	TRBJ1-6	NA	TGTGCCAGCAGCTTTCTCAGGGCTGACAATTCACCCCTCCACTTT	CASSFLRADNSPLHF
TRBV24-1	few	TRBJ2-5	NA	TGTGCCACCAGTCCGGGAGGGCCAGGGGGGGAGACCCAGTACTTC	CATSPGGPGGETQYF
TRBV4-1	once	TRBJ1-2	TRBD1	TGCGCCAGCAGCCAAGAAGGGTCGACAGGGCCTAACTATGGCTACACCTTC	CASSQEGSTGPNYGYTF
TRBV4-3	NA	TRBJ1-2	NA	TGCGCCAGCAGCCATGCCCTTGTGCCCTATGGCTACACCTTC	CASSHALVPYGYTF
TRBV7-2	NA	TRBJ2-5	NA	TGTGCCAGCAGCTTAAGTGGTGCCCGGGAGACCCAGTACTTC	CASSLSGARETQYF
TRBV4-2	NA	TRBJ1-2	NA	TGTGCCAGCAGCCAAGATGGTTTACAGAAGTATGGCTACACCTTC	CASSQDGLQKYGYTF
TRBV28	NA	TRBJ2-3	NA	TGTGCCAACAGTTTATGGGACCACAAACTCACAGATACGCAGTATTTT	CANSLWDHKLTDTQYF
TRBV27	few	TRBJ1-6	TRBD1	TGTGCCAGCATCAAGGGGGCGAATTCACCCCTCCACTTT	CASIKGANSPLHF
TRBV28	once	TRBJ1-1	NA	TGTGCCAGCAGTTTGCGGCGGGGCACTGAAGCTTTCTTT	CASSLRRGTEAFF
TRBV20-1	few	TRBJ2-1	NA	TGCAGTGCTAGATCGGACGTAGGTGGCGATGAGCAGTTCTTC	CSARSDVGGDEQFF
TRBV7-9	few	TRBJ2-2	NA	TGTGCCAGCAGCCTCGGACAGTTGAACACCGGGGAGCTGTTTTTT	CASSLGQLNTGELFF
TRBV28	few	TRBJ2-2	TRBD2	TGTGCCAGCAGTTTCCAGCGGGGGAACACCGGGGAGCTGTTTTTT	CASSFQRGNTGELFF
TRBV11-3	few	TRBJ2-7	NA	TGTGCCAGCAACTACCCCCGCGTCGAGGCCTACGAGCAGTACTTC	CASNYPRVEAYEQYF
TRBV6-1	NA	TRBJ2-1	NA	TGTGCCAGCAGTGAGGGGACGGCCTACTACAATGAGCAGTTCTTC	CASSEGTAYYNEQFF
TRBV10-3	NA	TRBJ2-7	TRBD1	TGTGCCATCAGGAAGGGACAGGGAAGCTCCTACGAGCAGTACTTC	CAIRKGQGSSYEQYF
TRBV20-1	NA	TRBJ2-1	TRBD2	TGCAGTGCTAGAGAAATGGCTAGCGGGAGGCCCAGCTCCTACAATGAGCAGTTCTTC	CSAREMASGRPSSYNEQFF
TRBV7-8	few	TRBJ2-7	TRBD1	TGTGCCAGCAGCGGTCGGACAGGGGGCCCCTACGAGCAGTACTTC	CASSGRTGGPYEQYF
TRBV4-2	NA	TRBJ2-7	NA	TGTGCCAGCAGCCAAGGGCGGAACTACGAGCAGTACTTC	CASSQGRNYEQYF
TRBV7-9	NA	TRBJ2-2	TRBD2	TGTGCCAGCAGCTTATCCAATTTAGCGGGAACCGGGGAGCTGTTTTTT	CASSLSNLAGTGELFF
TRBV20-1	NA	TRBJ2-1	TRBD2	TGCAGTGCTAGAGATTATAGTAGCGGGAGAGGTGATGAGCAGTTCTTC	CSARDYSSGRGDEQFF
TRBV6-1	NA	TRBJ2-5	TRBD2	TGTGCCAGCAGCGACCTAGCGGGAGGGGGGGAGACCCAGTACTTC	CASSDLAGGGETQYF
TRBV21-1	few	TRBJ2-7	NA	TGTGCCAGCAGCAGCAGACAGGGCTCCTACGAGCAGTACTTC	CASSSRQGSYEQYF
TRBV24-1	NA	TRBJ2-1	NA	TGTGCCACCAGCCCCGACCGAAAGAGCTTGCAGTTCTTC	CATSPDRKSLQFF
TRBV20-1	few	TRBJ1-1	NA	TGCAGTGTTCAGAAGAACACTGAAGCTTTCTTT	CSVQKNTEAFF
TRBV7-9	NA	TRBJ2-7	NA	TGTGCCAGCAGCTTAAGGGCCGGGTTTTTGGCTGAATCTTACGAGCAGTACTTC	CASSLRAGFLAESYEQYF
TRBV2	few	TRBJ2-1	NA	TGTGCCAGCAGTGTTTACAATGAGCAGTTCTTC	CASSVYNEQFF